The 16 T cell receptor beta chains below come from one sample, sequenced in a study of post-analysis software for immune sequencing data (dated by TCRdb to the mid-2010s). Libraries were prepared through PCR. Sequenced using an Illumina HiSeq 2500. Unique molecular identifiers were incorporated into TCR beta cDNA libraries to reduce PCR and sequencing biases. Using fastp at Q25 and MiXCR, TCRdb reprocessed the public reads and kept productive beta chains. Every distinct CDR3 protein forms one entry, paired with its most common genes and DNA. The table for this sample lists approximately 730,000 distinct CDR3 sequences; just over 45% of them were counted only once. Around 4.7% of the sample rests with the top ten. General findings and caveats noted by the study authors: Significantly higher frequencies in patients than in controls were found for several TRBV segments, including TRBV5-6, TRBV5-1 and TRBV20-1.

Their cognate antigens are unknown. The material sequenced was blood. The source of these receptors is a girl aged 5-17 years with multiple sclerosis.

This clonotype was seen only a few times. The CDR3 DNA is TGTGCCAGCAGTGAAGCGCTTCGGCTGGAGTCCTACGAGCAGTACTTC. Amino acids: CASSEALRLESYEQYF. J is TRBJ2-7 and V is TRBV2; no reliable D call. The germline V gene has CDR1 SNHLY and CDR2 FYNNEI. The CDR3 consists of 16 residues. The germline V and J ends were trimmed by 0 bases and 1 base, with 13 bases remaining between them.

There are many counts of this clonotype. The chain combines TRBV6-6 with TRBJ2-5; 13 bases match TRBD2. Germline-derived CDR1 and CDR2 are MNHNY and SVGAGI (reference sequence). This CDR3 has 16 amino acids. V shed 6 bases and J 7 bases; nucleotides not matched to a gene: 11. CDR3 loop: CASRSTRTSGRGTQYF. CDR3 sequence (DNA): TGTGCCAGCAGGTCGACCCGGACTAGCGGGAGAGGGACCCAGTACTTC.

The rearrangement joins TRBV3-1 to TRBJ2-3, with 13 bases fitting TRBD2. Looked up from germline, CDR1 is LGHDT and CDR2 is YNNKEL (reference sequence). The CDR3 has 15 amino acids. The V gene end was trimmed by 1 base and the J gene end by 7 bases; junction bases not matched to a gene: 2. The CDR3: CASSQGTSGSYTQYF. CDR3 bases: TGTGCCAGCAGCCAAGGGACTAGCGGGAGTTATACGCAGTATTTT.

V and J are TRBV15 and TRBJ2-1; D unclear. Trimming stripped 0 bases from V and 0 bases from J, with 12 bases between. The germline V gene has CDR1 LNHNV and CDR2 YYDKDF (reference sequence). The CDR3 has 17 residues. Here the CDR3 reads CATSRERAVSSYNEQFF. CDR3 DNA sequence: TGTGCCACCAGCAGAGAACGGGCGGTTAGCTCCTACAATGAGCAGTTCTTC.

This clonotype has more than one count but fewer than ten. J is TRBJ2-5 and V is TRBV9; TRBD2 might be the D (5 bases). CDR3 size: 15 residues. With 4 bases removed from V and 1 base from J, the gap between germline ends came to 14 bases. Germline CDR1 and CDR2: SGDLS and YYNGEE. The CDR3 DNA reads TGTGCCAGCAGCCCTGGAGCAGCGGCCCAAGAGACCCAGTACTTC. Its protein product is CASSPGAAAQETQYF.

The V and J genes are TRBV27 and TRBJ2-1, with 7 bases lining up with TRBD2. The DNA end is more similar to TRBJ2-7, so the J call may be wrong. The CDR3 runs 14 residues. Germline CDR1 reads MNHEY; CDR2 reads SMNVEV (reference sequence). The CDR3 DNA reads TGTGCCAGCAGTTTAATGGGCGGGAGTCGTGAGCAGTACTTC. It is translated as CASSLMGGSREQYF.

The chain uses TRBV20-1 and TRBJ2-3; 9 bases are a match to TRBD2. Losses at the gene ends were 6 bases for V and 5 bases for J; bases not matched to a gene: 12. The germline V gene has CDR1 DFQATT and CDR2 SNEGSKA (reference sequence). This CDR3 is 15 amino acids long. The CDR3: CSAYGPAGGGDTQYF. The CDR3 region has the DNA TGCAGTGCCTATGGACCAGCGGGAGGAGGAGATACGCAGTATTTT.

The count of this clonotype is one. J is TRBJ2-7 and V is TRBV29-1; 8 nucleotides agree with TRBD2. Germline V gives CDR1 SQVTM, CDR2 ANQGSEA. V was clipped by 7 bases and J by 4 bases; unmatched bases: 12. The CDR3 runs to 14 residues. The CDR3 reads CSGAGTRGGYEQYF. The CDR3 bases are TGCAGCGGTGCGGGGACTAGGGGGGGATACGAGCAGTACTTC.

This clonotype was observed a few times. V gene TRBV5-1 combines with J gene TRBJ2-7; D possibly matches TRBD1 or TRBD2 (5 bases each). Trimming removed 0 bases from V and 2 bases from J, with 12 bases in between. The CDR3 is made up of 15 amino acids. Germline loops: CDR1 SGHRS, CDR2 YFSETQ. The CDR3 bases are TGCGCCAGCAGCTTGGCCGGGGACCTTACCTACGAGCAGTACTTC. It encodes CASSLAGDLTYEQYF.

This clonotype has a count of ten or more. The chain is built from TRBV12-3 or TRBV12-4 and TRBJ2-1, with 7 bases aligning to TRBD2. The CDR3 length is 15 residues. V shed 1 base and J 9 bases; nucleotides not matched to a gene: 9. CDR3 in amino acids: CASSLESSGKGEQFF. The CDR3 DNA follows: TGTGCCAGCAGTTTAGAGTCTAGCGGTAAGGGTGAGCAGTTCTTC.

The CDR3 region has the DNA TGTGCCAGCAGCCCGACTAGCGGTGAGCAGTTCTTC. Translating it yields CASSPTSGEQFF. The J gene is TRBJ2-1, the V gene TRBV3-1; 9 bases fit TRBD2. The CDR3 runs 12 residues. The trim removed 4 bases at V and 9 bases at J, leaving 1 base unmatched. In germline, CDR1 is LGHDT, CDR2 YNNKEL (reference sequence).

The sample holds a few counts of this clonotype. J is TRBJ2-4 and V is TRBV20-1; D is possibly TRBD2 (6 bases). The J call may not be correct, given that the DNA end is closer to TRBJ2-7. CDR3 size: 13 residues. Germline V gene data show CDR1 as DFQATT and CDR2 as SNEGSKA (reference sequence). In DNA form, the CDR3 reads TGCAGTGCTAGTCGGGAGTTGGGCTACGAGCAGTACTTC. Its protein is CSASRELGYEQYF.

The rearrangement joins TRBV5-1 to TRBJ2-3; TRBD2 might be the D (5 bases). The V end was cut by 4 bases, the J end by 4 bases, with 19 bases between. The germline gives CDR1 SGHRS, CDR2 YFSETQ. The length of the CDR3 is 16 residues. The CDR3: CASSPSEAENPDTQYF. The DNA for the CDR3 is TGCGCCAGCAGCCCTTCTGAAGCGGAGAATCCAGATACGCAGTATTTT.

The V and J genes are TRBV28 and TRBJ2-3; D might be TRBD1 or TRBD2, each matching 5 bases. Germline CDR1 MDHEN, CDR2 SYDVKM. V lost 4 bases, J lost 2 bases, and 13 bases lay in between. The CDR3 consists of 15 residues. This CDR3 reads CASSSLGRVTDTQYF. The DNA of the CDR3 is TGTGCCAGCAGTTCCCTGGGGCGGGTCACAGATACGCAGTATTTT.

The table lists this clonotype with a few counts. J is TRBJ2-5 and V is TRBV29-1, with D uncertain. CDR3 length: 10 residues. V lost 7 bases and J 1 base, leaving 4 bases between the germline ends. The germline CDR1 and CDR2 sequences are SQVTM and ANQGSEA. The CDR3 DNA follows: TGCAGCGGGGCCCAAGAGACCCAGTACTTC. Protein: CSGAQETQYF. The full variable domain, completed using reference TRBV29-1 and TRBJ2-5, is SAVISQKPSRDICQRGTSLTIQCQVDSQVTMMFWYRQQPGQSLTLIATANQGSEATYESGFVIDKFPISRPNLTFSTLTVSNMSPEDSSIYLCSGAQETQYFGPGTRLLVL.

This rearrangement joins TRBV6-1 to TRBJ2-4; 10 bases map to TRBD2. The CDR3 loop spans 17 amino acids. CDR1 and CDR2 (germline): MNHNS, SASEGT. The V and J ends lost 4 bases and 0 bases, in that order; junction bases with no gene match: 6. The CDR3 nucleotides read TGTGCCAGCAGTGTAACTAGCGGGACCCTAGCCAAAAACATTCAGTACTTC. This codes for CASSVTSGTLAKNIQYF.